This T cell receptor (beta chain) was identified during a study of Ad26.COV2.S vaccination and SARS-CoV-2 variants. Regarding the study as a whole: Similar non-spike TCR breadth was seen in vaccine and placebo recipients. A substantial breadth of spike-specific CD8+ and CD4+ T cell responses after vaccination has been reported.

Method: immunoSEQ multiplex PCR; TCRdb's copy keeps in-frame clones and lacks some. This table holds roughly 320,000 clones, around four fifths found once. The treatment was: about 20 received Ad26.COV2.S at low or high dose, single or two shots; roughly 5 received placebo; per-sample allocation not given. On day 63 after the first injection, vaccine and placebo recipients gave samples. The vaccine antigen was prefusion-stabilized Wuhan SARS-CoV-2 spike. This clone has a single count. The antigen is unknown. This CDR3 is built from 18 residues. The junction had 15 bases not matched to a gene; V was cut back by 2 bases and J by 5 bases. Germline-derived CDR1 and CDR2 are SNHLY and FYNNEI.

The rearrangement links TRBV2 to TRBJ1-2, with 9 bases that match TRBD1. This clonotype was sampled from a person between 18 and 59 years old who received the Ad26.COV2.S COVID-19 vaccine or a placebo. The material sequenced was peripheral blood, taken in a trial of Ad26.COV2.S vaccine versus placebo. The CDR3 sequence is CASSETGQGTRLGYGYTF. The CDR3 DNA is TGTGCCAGCAGTGAAACGGGACAGGGAACAAGGCTGGGGTATGGCTACACCTTC. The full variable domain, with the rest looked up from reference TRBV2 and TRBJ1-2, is EPEVTQTPSHQVTQMGQEVILRCVPISNHLYFYWYRQILGQKVEFLVSFYNNEISEKSEIFDDQFSVERPDGSNFTLKIRSTKLEDSAMYFCASSETGQGTRLGYGYTFGSGTRLTVV.